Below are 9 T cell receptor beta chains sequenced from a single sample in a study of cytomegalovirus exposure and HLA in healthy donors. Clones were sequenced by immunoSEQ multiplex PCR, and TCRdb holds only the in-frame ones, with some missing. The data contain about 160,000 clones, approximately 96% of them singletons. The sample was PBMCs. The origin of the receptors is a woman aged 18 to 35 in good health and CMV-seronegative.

In DNA form, the CDR3 reads TGTGCCAGCAGCGACCCGGGACTAGCTACCTACGAGCAGTACTTC. It codes for CASSDPGLATYEQYF. The V gene is TRBV6-5, the J gene TRBJ2-7, with 9 bases fitting TRBD2. The V segment lost 6 bases and the J segment 2 bases; nucleotides outside the gene matches: 8. This CDR3 spans 15 amino acids. Germline loops: CDR1 MNHEY, CDR2 SVGAGI.

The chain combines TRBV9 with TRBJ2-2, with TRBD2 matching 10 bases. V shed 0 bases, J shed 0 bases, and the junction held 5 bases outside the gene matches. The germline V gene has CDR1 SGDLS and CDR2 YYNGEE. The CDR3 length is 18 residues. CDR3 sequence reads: CASSVVAGGSSNTGELFF. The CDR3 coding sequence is TGTGCCAGCAGCGTAGTAGCGGGGGGTTCCTCGAACACCGGGGAGCTGTTTTTT.

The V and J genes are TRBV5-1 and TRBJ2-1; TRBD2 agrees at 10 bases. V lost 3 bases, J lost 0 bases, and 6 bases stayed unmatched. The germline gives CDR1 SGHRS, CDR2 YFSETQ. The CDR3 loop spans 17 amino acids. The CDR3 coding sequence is TGCGCCAGCAGCTCGAGCCCTAGCGGGAGCTCCTACAATGAGCAGTTCTTC. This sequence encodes CASSSSPSGSSYNEQFF.

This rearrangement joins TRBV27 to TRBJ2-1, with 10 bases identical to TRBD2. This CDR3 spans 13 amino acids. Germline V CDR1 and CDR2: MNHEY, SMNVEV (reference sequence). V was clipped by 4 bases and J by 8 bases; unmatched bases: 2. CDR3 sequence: CASSSGTSDEQFF. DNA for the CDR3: TGTGCCAGCAGTTCCGGGACTAGCGATGAGCAGTTCTTC.

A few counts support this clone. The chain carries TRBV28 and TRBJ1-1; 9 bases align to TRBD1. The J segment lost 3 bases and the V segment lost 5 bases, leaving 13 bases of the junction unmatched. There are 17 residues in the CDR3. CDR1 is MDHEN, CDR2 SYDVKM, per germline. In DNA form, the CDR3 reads TGTGCCAGCAGTCCCTACAGGGGGCGCGATCTGGACACTGAAGCTTTCTTT. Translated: CASSPYRGRDLDTEAFF. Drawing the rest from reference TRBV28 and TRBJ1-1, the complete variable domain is DVKVTQSSRYLVKRTGEKVFLECVQDMDHENMFWYRQDPGLGLRLIYFSYDVKMKEKGDIPEGYSVSREKKERFSLILESASTNQTSMYLCASSPYRGRDLDTEAFFGQGTRLTVV.

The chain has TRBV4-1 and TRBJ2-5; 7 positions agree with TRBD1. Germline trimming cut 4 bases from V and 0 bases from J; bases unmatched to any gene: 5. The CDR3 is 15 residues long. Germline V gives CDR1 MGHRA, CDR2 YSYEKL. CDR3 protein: CASSPGDSDQETQYF. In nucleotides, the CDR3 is TGCGCCAGCAGCCCTGGGGACAGCGACCAAGAGACCCAGTACTTC.

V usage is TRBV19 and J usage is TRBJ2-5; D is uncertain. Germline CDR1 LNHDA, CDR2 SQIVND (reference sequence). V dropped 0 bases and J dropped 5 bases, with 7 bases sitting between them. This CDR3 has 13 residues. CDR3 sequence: CASSIDYGETQYF. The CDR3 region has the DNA TGTGCCAGTAGTATAGATTACGGGGAGACCCAGTACTTC.

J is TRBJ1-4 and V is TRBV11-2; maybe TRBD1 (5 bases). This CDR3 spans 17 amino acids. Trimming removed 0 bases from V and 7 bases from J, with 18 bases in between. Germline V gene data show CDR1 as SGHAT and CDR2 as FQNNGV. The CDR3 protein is CASSLDPREGVSEKLFF. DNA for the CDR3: TGTGCCAGCAGCTTAGACCCCAGGGAGGGTGTGAGTGAAAAACTGTTTTTT.

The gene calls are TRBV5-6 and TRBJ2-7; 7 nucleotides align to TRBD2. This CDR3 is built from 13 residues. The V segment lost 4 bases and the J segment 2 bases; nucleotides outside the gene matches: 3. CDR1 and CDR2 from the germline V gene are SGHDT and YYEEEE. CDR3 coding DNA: TGTGCCAGCAGCATCGGACTAGCCTACGAGCAGTACTTC. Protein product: CASSIGLAYEQYF.